Below, 2 T cell receptor beta chains from the same sample are listed, as sequenced in a study of neurological immune-mediated disorders. TCRdb itself ran the 5' RACE reads through MiXCR, one entry per CDR3 protein. The sample gives about 79,000 distinct CDR3 sequences, about 14% of which show up once; 6.5% to 8% is in the top ten. Material: PBMCs. These receptors originate from a woman aged 45 to 65 in good health.

This clonotype has ten or more counts. This chain joins TRBV3-1 and TRBJ2-3; 9 bases match TRBD2. J was trimmed by 4 bases and V by 1 base; bases with no gene match: 6. Per germline, CDR1 LGHDT and CDR2 YNNKEL (reference sequence). The CDR3 consists of 16 residues. The CDR3 nucleotides are TGTGCCAGCAGCCAAGGGGCTAGCGGGATCTCAGATACGCAGTATTTT. It specifies CASSQGASGISDTQYF.

CDR3 amino acids: CAIRDMTEAFF. For the CDR3, the DNA is TGTGCCATCAGGGACATGACTGAAGCTTTCTTT. J is TRBJ1-1 and V is TRBV10-3; maybe TRBD1 (5 bases). Germline V gene lookup returns CDR1 ENHRY and CDR2 SYGVKD. The CDR3 is 11 amino acids. V lost 6 bases and J lost 5, with 7 bases in between.